This T cell receptor beta chain was identified in a study of OX40 agonist ivuxolimab in advanced cancers. As for the study in general: Partial responses, seen in three patients, involved one hepatocellular carcinoma and two cutaneous melanomas.

The CDR3 length is 17 residues. With 8 bases clipped from V and 4 bases from J, the junction kept 14 bases outside the gene matches. The germline V gene has CDR1 SGHTA and CDR2 FQGNSA. TCRdb's copy holds only in-frame clones and misses some; the assay was immunoSEQ multiplex PCR. The data contain about 15,000 clones, around 80% of them seen just once; the ten biggest clones take up about 35%. The sequence came from an adult with an advanced solid tumor such as melanoma, head and neck, liver or kidney cancer. Sequenced material: CD4+ or CD8+ T cells sorted from blood, taken in a trial of the OX40 agonist ivuxolimab. V usage is TRBV7-2 and J usage is TRBJ1-2; 12 nucleotides match TRBD1. The CDR3 loop reads CASARVGTGGYLYGYTF. The CDR3 DNA reads as TGTGCCAGCGCCCGGGTCGGGACAGGGGGCTACCTCTATGGCTACACCTTC.